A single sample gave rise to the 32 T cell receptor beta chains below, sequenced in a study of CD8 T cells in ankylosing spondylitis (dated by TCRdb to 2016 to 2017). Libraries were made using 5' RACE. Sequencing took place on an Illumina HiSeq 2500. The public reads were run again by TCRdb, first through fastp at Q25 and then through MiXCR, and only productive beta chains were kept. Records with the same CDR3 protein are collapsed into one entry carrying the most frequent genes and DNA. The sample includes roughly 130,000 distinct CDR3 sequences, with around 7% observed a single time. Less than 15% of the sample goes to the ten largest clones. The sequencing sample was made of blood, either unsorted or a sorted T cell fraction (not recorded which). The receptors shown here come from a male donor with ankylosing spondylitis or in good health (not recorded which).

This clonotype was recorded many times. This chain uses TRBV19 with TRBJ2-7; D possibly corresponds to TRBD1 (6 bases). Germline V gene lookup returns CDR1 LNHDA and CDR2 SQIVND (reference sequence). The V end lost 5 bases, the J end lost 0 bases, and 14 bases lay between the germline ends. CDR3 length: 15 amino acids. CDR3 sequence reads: CASSQGTKTSYEQYF. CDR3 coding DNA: TGTGCCAGTAGTCAAGGGACAAAGACCTCCTACGAGCAGTACTTC. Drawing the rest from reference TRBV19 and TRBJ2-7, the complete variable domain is DGGITQSPKYLFRKEGQNVTLSCEQNLNHDAMYWYRQDPGQGLRLIYYSQIVNDFQKGDIAEGYSVSREKKESFPLTVTSAQKNPTAFYLCASSQGTKTSYEQYFGPGTRLTVT.

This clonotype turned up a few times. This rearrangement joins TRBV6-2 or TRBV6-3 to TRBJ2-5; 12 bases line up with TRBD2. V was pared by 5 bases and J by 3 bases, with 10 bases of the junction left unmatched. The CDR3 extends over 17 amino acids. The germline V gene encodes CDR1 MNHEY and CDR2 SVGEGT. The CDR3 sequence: CASSRLAGVMAEETQYF. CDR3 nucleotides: TGTGCCAGCAGTCGACTAGCGGGAGTTATGGCTGAAGAGACCCAGTACTTC.

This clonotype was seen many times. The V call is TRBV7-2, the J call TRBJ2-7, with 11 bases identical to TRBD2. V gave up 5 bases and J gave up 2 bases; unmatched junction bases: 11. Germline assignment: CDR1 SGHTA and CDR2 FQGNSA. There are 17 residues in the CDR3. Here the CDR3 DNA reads TGTGCCAGCAGCCCGGGGACTAGCGGATCTCTTCCCTACGAGCAGTACTTC. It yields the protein CASSPGTSGSLPYEQYF.

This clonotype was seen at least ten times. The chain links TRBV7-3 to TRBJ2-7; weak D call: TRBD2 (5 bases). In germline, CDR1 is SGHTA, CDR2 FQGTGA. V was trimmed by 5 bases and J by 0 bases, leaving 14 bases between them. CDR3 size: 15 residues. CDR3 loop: CASSLTGISSYEQYF. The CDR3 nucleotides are TGTGCCAGCAGCCTTACGGGGATCAGCTCCTACGAGCAGTACTTC.

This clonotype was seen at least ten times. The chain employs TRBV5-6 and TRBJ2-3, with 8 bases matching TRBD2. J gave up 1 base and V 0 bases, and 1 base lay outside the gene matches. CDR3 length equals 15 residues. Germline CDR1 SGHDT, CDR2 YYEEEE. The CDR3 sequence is CASSLGAGGTDTQYF. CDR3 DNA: TGTGCCAGCAGCTTGGGAGCGGGAGGCACAGATACGCAGTATTTT.

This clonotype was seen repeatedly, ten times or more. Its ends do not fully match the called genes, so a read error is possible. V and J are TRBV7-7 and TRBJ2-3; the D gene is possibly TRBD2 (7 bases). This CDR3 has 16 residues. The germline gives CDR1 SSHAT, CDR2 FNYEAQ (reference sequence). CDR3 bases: TGTGCTAGCAGCTTAGGGGGTAGCGGGCGCACAGATACGCAGTATTTT. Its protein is CASSLGGSGRTDTQYF.

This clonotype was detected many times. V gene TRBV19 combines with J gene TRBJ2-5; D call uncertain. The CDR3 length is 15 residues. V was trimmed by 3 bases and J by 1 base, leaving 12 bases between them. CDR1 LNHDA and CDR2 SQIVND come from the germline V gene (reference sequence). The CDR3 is CASSMVLGRQETQYF. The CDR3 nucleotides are TGTGCCAGTAGTATGGTGCTAGGCCGCCAAGAGACCCAGTACTTC.

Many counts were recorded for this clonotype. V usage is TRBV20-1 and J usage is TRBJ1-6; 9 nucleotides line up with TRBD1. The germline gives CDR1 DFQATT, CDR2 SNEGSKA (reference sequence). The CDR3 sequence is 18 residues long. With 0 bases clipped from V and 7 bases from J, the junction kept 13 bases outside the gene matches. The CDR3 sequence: CSARDTGTGRSRNSPLHF. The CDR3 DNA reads TGCAGTGCTAGAGACACCGGGACAGGGAGGTCGCGGAATTCACCCCTCCACTTT.

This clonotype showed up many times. For the CDR3, the DNA is TGCGCCAGCAGCTTGCAGGGTAGGACTGAAGCTTTCTTT. Translated: CASSLQGRTEAFF. This chain links TRBV5-1 with TRBJ1-1; possibly TRBD1 for D (5 bases). V shed 1 base and J shed 5 bases, with 9 bases lying between them. Per the germline V gene, CDR1 is SGHRS and CDR2 is YFSETQ. The CDR3 runs to 13 residues. The whole variable domain, filled in from reference TRBV5-1 and TRBJ1-1, reads KAGVTQTPRYLIKTRGQQVTLSCSPISGHRSVSWYQQTPGQGLQFLFEYFSETQRNKGNFPGRFSGRQFSNSRSEMNVSTLELGDSALYLCASSLQGRTEAFFGQGTRLTVV.

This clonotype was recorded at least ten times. The CDR3 region is CASSTSGGLDTQYF. In DNA form, the CDR3 reads TGCGCCAGCAGCACTAGCGGGGGGCTAGATACGCAGTATTTT. This rearrangement joins TRBV5-1 to TRBJ2-3, with 12 nucleotides matching TRBD2. The CDR3 extends over 14 amino acids. The V segment lost 4 bases and the J segment 5 bases; nucleotides outside the gene matches: 2. From germline, CDR1 is SGHRS and CDR2 YFSETQ.

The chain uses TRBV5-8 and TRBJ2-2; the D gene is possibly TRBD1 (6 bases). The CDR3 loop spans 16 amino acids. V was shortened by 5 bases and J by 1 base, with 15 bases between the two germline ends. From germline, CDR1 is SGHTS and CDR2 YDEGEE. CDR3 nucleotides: TGTGCCAGCAGTCTGACCGGGACAAGGAACACCGGGGAGCTGTTTTTT. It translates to CASSLTGTRNTGELFF.

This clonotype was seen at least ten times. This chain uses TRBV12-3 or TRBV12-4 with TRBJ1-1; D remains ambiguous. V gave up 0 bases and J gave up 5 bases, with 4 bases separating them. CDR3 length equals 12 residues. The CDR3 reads CASSLAITEAFF. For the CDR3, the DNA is TGTGCCAGCAGTTTAGCTATTACTGAAGCTTTCTTT.

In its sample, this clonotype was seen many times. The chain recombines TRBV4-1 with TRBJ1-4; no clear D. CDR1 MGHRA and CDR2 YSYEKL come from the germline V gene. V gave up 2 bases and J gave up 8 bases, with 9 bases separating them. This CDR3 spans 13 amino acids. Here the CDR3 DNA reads TGCGCCAGCAGCCAATGGCGGGGAGAAAAACTGTTTTTT. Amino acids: CASSQWRGEKLFF.

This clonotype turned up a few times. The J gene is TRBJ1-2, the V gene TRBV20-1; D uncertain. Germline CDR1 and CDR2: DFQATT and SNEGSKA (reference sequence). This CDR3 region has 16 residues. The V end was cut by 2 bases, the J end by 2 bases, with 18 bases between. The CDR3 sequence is CSARQLGFGGNYGYTF. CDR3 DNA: TGCAGTGCTAGACAACTGGGTTTTGGCGGAAACTATGGCTACACCTTC.

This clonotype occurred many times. In DNA form, the CDR3 reads TGTGCCAGCAGCCCGCCTTCTAGTTCACAAGAGACCCAGTACTTC. Protein sequence: CASSPPSSSQETQYF. V is TRBV3-1 and J is TRBJ2-5; D is unclear. V lost 4 bases and J 2 bases, leaving 14 bases between the germline ends. This CDR3 contains 15 residues. From germline, CDR1 is LGHDT and CDR2 YNNKEL (reference sequence).

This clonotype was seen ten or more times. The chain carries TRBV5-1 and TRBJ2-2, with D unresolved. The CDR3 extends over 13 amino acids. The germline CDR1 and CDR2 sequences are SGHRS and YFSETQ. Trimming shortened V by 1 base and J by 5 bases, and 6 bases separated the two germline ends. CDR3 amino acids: CASSLSQTGELFF. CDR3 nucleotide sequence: TGCGCCAGCAGCTTGAGTCAAACCGGGGAGCTGTTTTTT.

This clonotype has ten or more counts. This CDR3 is CASPAGGEQYF. The CDR3 DNA sequence: TGTGCCAGTCCTGCGGGGGGAGAGCAGTACTTC. This chain joins TRBV28 and TRBJ2-7; 8 nucleotides align to TRBD2. Germline V CDR1 and CDR2: MDHEN, SYDVKM. Unmatched junction bases numbered 5, after V lost 9 bases and J lost 7 bases. The CDR3 loop spans 11 amino acids.

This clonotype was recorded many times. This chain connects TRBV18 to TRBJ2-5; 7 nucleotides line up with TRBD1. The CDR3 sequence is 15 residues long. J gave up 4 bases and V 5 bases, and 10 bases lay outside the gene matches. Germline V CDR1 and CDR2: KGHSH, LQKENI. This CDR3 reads CASSSSTGQGETQYF. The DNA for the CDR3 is TGTGCCAGCTCATCGTCGACAGGGCAAGGAGAGACCCAGTACTTC.

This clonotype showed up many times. The CDR3 bases are TGCGCCAGCATCGGGACACCGGGAAACACCATATATTTT. Translation: CASIGTPGNTIYF. The J gene is TRBJ1-3, the V gene TRBV5-1; possibly TRBD1 for D (6 bases). CDR3 length: 13 residues. Germline assignment: CDR1 SGHRS and CDR2 YFSETQ. The V end lost 6 bases, the J end lost 4 bases, and 11 bases lay between the germline ends.

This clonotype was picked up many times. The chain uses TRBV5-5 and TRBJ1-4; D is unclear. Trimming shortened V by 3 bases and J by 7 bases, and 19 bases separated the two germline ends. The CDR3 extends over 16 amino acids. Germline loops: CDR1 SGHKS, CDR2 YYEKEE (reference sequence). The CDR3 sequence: CASSSAPPHAGEKLFF. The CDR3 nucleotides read TGTGCCAGCAGCTCCGCCCCGCCTCACGCAGGTGAAAAACTGTTTTTT. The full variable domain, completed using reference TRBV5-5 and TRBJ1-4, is DAGVTQSPTHLIKTRGQQVTLRCSPISGHKSVSWYQQVLGQGPQFIFQYYEKEERGRGNFPDRFSARQFPNYSSELNVNALLLGDSALYLCASSSAPPHAGEKLFFGSGTQLSVL.

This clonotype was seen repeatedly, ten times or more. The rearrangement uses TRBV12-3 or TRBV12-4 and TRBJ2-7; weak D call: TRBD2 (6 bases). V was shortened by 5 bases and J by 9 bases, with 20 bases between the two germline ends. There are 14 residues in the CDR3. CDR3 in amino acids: CASSLGTPLGGQYF. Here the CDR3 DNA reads TGTGCCAGCAGTCTAGGGACGCCCCTGGGGGGGCAGTACTTC.

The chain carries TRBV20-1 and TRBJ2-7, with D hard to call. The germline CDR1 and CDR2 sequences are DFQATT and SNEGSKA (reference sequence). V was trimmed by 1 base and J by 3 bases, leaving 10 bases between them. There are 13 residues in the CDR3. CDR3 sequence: CSARGKSYYEQYF. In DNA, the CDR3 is TGCAGTGCTAGAGGGAAGTCATACTACGAGCAGTACTTC.

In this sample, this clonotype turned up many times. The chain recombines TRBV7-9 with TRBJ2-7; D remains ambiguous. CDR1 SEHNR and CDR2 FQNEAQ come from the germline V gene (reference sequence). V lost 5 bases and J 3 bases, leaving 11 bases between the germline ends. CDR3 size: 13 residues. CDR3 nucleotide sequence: TGTGCCAGCAGCGTAACGGGCTTCTACGAGCAGTACTTC. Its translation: CASSVTGFYEQYF.

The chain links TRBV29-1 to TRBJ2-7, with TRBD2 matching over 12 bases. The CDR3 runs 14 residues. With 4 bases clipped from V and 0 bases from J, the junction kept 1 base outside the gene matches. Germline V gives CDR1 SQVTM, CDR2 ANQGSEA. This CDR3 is CSVGLAGVSYEQYF. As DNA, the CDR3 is TGCAGCGTTGGACTAGCGGGGGTCTCCTACGAGCAGTACTTC.

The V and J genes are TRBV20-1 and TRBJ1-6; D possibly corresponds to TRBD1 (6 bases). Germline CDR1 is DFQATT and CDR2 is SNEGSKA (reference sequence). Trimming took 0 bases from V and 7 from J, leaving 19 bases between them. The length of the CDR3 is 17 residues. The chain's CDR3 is CSARDTLSGGENSPLHF. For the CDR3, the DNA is TGCAGTGCTAGAGATACGTTAAGCGGGGGCGAGAATTCACCCCTCCACTTT.

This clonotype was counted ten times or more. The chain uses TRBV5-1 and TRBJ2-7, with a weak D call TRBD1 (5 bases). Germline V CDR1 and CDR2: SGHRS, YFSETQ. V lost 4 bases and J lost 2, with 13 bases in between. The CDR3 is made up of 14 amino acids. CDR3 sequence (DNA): TGCGCCAGCAGCCCCGACAGAATGGCCTACGAGCAGTACTTC. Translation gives CASSPDRMAYEQYF.

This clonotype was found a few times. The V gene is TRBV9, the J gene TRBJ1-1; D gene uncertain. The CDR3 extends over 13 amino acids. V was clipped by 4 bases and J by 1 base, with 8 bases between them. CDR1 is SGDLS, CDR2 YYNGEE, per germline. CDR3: CASSPIGNTEAFF. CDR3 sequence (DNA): TGTGCCAGCAGCCCTATCGGGAACACTGAAGCTTTCTTT.

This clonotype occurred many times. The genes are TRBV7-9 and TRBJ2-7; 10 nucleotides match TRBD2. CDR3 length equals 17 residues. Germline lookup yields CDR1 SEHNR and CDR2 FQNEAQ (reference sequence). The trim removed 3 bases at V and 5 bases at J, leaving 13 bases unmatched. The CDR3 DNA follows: TGTGCCAGCAGCTTTGACAGGGGCCTAGCGGGAGTCCACGAGCAGTACTTC. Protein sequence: CASSFDRGLAGVHEQYF. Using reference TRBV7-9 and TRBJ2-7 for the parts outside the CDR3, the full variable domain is DTGVSQNPRHKITKRGQNVTFRCDPISEHNRLYWYRQTLGQGPEFLTYFQNEAQLEKSRLLSDRFSAERPKGSFSTLEIQRTEQGDSAMYLCASSFDRGLAGVHEQYFGPGTRLTVT.

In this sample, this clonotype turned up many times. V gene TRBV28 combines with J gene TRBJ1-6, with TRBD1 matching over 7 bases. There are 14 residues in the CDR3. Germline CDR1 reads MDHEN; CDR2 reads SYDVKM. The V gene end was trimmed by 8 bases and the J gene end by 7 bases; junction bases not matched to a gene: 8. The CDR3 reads CASRYVQGNSPLHF. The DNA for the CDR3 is TGTGCCAGCCGATACGTACAGGGGAATTCACCCCTCCACTTT.

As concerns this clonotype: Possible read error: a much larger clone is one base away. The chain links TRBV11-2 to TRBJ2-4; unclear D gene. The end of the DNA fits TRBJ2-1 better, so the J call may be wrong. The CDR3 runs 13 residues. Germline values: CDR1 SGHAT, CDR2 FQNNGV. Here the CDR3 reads CASSLVGENIQFF. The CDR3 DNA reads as TGTGCCAGCAGCTTAGTAGGTGAAAACATTCAGTTCTTC.

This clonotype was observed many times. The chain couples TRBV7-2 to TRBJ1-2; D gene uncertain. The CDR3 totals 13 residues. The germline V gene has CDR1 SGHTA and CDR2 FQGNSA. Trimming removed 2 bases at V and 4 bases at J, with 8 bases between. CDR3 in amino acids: CASSLNPSYGYTF. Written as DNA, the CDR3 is TGTGCCAGCAGCTTAAATCCCTCCTATGGCTACACCTTC.

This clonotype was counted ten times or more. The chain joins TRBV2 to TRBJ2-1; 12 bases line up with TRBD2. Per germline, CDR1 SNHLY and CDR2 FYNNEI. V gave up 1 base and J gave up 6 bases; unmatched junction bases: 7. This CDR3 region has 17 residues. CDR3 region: CASSEVLPSGGANEQFF. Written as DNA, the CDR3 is TGTGCCAGCAGTGAAGTTTTACCTAGCGGGGGGGCCAATGAGCAGTTCTTC. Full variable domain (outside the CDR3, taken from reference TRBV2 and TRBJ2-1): EPEVTQTPSHQVTQMGQEVILRCVPISNHLYFYWYRQILGQKVEFLVSFYNNEISEKSEIFDDQFSVERPDGSNFTLKIRSTKLEDSAMYFCASSEVLPSGGANEQFFGPGTRLTVL.